This T cell receptor (beta chain) was sequenced during a study of blood T cell repertoires in COVID-19 (dated by TCRdb to 2020 to 2021). Background on the whole study: The collaborator samples originated in the United States, Italy and Spain and spanned the acute and convalescent phases of COVID-19. The dataset comprised deeply sampled blood TCRbeta repertoires from subjects exposed to, actively infected with, or recovered from COVID-19. Nearly every sample came with metadata listing a de-identified subject ID, COVID-19 status, age in years and sex. The repertoires were released in a freely available public database meant as a resource for research on the immune response to SARS-CoV-2. The material from the prospective study consisted of cDNA or gDNA derived from T cells, B-cell-depleted T cells, or PBMCs. Where available, HLA class I and class II types were obtained from metadata supplied by the sample provider rather than from assay-based typing. The samples were drawn from two sources: the first 160 participants of the ongoing ImmuneRACE study, and 1,000 to 1,500 subjects contributed by 6 global collaborators.

As concerns this clone: Its antigen is still unknown. Base-call qualities are not available, and no considerably larger clone is one nucleotide away.

The immunoSEQ Assay, a bias-controlled multiplex PCR, was used to amplify TCRbeta CDR3 regions from genomic DNA. As for how the authors treated the data: Within the assay, amplification of reference gene primers was used to estimate how many nucleated cells each sample contained. To quantify the absolute abundance of each unique TCRbeta CDR3 rearrangement, sequence reads were collapsed and filtered. For each sample, productive Simpson clonality was calculated by taking the square root of Simpson's diversity index across productive rearrangements. Entries here come from immuneACCESS through TCRdb and include only in-frame sequences with V and J called. Some clones fail to appear in such tables; in the studies checked, an unresolved V gene covers under half of the shortfall, and the cause of the remainder is unknown. The V and J calls and clone size were taken over from that table, and D and trimming were inferred from the DNA. This sample holds fewer than 200,000 clones; about four fifths were observed only once. 6.9% of the sample is taken by the ten largest.

General findings and caveats noted by the study authors: The amount of clinical and demographic metadata varied by source and participant and was provided uncurated.

The collaborating institutions used their own protocols to collect whole blood in K2EDTA tubes. For TCRbeta analysis, collaborator samples were shipped as frozen whole blood, as isolated PBMCs, or as DNA extracted from either sample type. The TCR was taken from a man between 60 and 75 years old with acute or convalescent COVID-19. Sequencing input: peripheral blood.

The CDR3 protein sequence reads: CASSEALASGGEETQYF. The sequenced DNA is TGTGCCAGCAGTGAAGCGCTGGCTAGCGGGGGGGAAGAGACCCAGTACTTC. The receptor chain draws on TRBV2 and TRBJ2-5; 12 middle bases align to TRBD2. Per the germline V gene, SNHLY is the CDR1 and FYNNEI is the CDR2. The germline V and J ends show losses of 0 bases and 3 bases respectively, and no gene match explains 5 bases of the junction. Including the terminal cysteine and phenylalanine, the CDR3 comprises 17 residues. The read is trimmed to its CDR3 DNA, 51 bases read in frame from base 1.